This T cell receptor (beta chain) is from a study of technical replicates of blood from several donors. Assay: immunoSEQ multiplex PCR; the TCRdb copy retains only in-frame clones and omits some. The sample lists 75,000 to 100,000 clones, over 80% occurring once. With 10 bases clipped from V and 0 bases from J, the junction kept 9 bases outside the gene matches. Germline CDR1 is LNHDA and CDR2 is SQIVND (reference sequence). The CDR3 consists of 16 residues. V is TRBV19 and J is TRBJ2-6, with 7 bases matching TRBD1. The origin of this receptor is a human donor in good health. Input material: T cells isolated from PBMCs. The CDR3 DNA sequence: TGTGCCACCGAGACAGGGTGGAACTCTGGGGCCAACGTCCTGACTTTC. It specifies CATETGWNSGANVLTF.